The entry that follows covers one TCR beta chain sequence. Its target antigen remains unknown. Nothing much larger sits one base from this clone, and base qualities are not available. Amplification of TCR beta CDR3 regions was carried out from RNA transcripts. For the first round of RT-PCR on the TCR CDR3, the HTBI primer set was used together with the Qiagen OneStep RT-PCR kit. A second multiplex PCR round built the libraries, followed by size selection and purification. Libraries were sequenced paired-end with 100 bp reads on an Illumina HiSeq2000. On the authors' methods: SOAPnuke was used to process the raw data, removing reads that contained adapters or uncalled bases, had a mean Phred below 15, or lacked an exact match to the constant primer or identifier. High-quality paired reads were merged with COPE v1.2.5, and unique nucleotide sequences were defined as clonotypes. MiTCR v1.1 was used to align clonotypes to the IMGT TRBV, TRBD and TRBJ reference segments. The analysis included only V-J combinations with a frequency above 0.0001, which together covered more than 98% of the repertoires. A TCS score was defined as the ratio of F50 (clonal expansion) to E x V (chaos), with BLOSUM62-based TCRdist applied between CDR3 peptides within each V-J. Welch's t-statistics and random forest reduced 514 V-J features to roughly 13, which were used in a naive Bayes classifier (R e1071). The similarity between thyroid and blood repertoires was quantified using the Morisita-Horn index. TCRdb trimmed the raw reads at Q25, called clones with MiXCR and kept productive beta chains. Rows merge per CDR3 protein into single entries with the most common DNA and genes. These V and J calls derive from TCRdb rather than the authors' analysis. This sample gives more than 550,000 distinct CDR3 sequences in total; roughly 45% of them show up just once. 7% to 7.5% of the sample goes to the ten largest clones.

This sample stems from a study of T cells in Graves' hyperthyroidism and ophthalmopathy (dated by TCRdb to about 2019). About the study as a whole: A discovery cohort of roughly 100 patients, roughly 45 with Graves' ophthalmopathy and roughly 59 with stable Graves' hyperthyroidism, was used to find distinguishing TCR V-J signatures. The study also compared thyroid tissue and blood T-cell repertoires from about six Graves' hyperthyroidism patients. An independent validation cohort of under 20 hyperthyroidism patients and 17 patients who later progressed to ophthalmopathy tested prospective prediction of ophthalmopathy. Following sampling, methimazole starting at 30 mg daily was given to hyperthyroidism patients, and high-dose intravenous methylprednisolone was given to ophthalmopathy patients. The paper describes TCR Vbeta CDR3 sequencing of 135 peripheral blood samples, made up of some 42 ophthalmopathy patients, over 70 hyperthyroidism patients and approximately 17 progressor patients. For training and testing, the 80 to 100 patients in the discovery cohort were randomly divided in a 7:3 ratio. The paper as a whole reports these results and caveats: During validation, the model predicted progression to ophthalmopathy a median of around 7 months ahead of onset, with around 71% sensitivity and 72.22% specificity. Sample size was not statistically predetermined, and investigators were not blinded to group allocation. Most expanded thyroid clonotypes (frequency above 0.001) were also detected in blood, suggesting blood repertoires may reflect thyroid immune responses. A model built on a 13 V-J signature distinguished ophthalmopathy from stable hyperthyroidism, reaching approximately 89% sensitivity and around 81% specificity in cross-validation and 80%/75% in testing.

The germline V gene yields ENHRY for CDR1 and SYGVKD for CDR2. The junction carries 10 bases between V and J, which are trimmed by 3 bases and 7 bases respectively. Measured from the cysteine to the phenylalanine, the CDR3 is 14 residues long. Just CDR3 DNA is preserved here, 42 bases in frame from base 1. The study excluded patients with uncontrolled infections, other autoimmune diseases, pregnancy or lactation. Clinical symptoms, serum thyroxine and TRAb, thyroid ultrasound, and orbital computed tomography formed the basis for the diagnoses. Trizol reagent was used to extract total RNA, and RNA quality was then checked on an Agilent 2100 Bioanalyzer.

The specimen sequenced was peripheral blood or thyroid tissue (not recorded which). The chain is assembled from TRBV10-3 and TRBJ1-6; TRBD1 could be the D gene, as 6 bases match. This sequence originates from an adult man with Graves' disease, either hyperthyroidism or ophthalmopathy (not recorded which). DNA sequence: TGTGCCATCAGTGAAGGGGGGTCCAATTCACCCCTCCACTTT. Its protein reads: CAISEGGSNSPLHF.